This T cell receptor beta chain was captured by sequencing in a study of control samples from healthy donors and cancer patients. The germline gives CDR1 GTSNPN, CDR2 SVGIG (reference sequence). V was clipped by 3 bases and J by 9 bases, with 30 bases between them. The CDR3 length is 18 residues. Data came from immunoSEQ multiplex PCR; TCRdb stores just in-frame clones and leaves some out. The sample lists under 450,000 clones, 90% seen once, with around 6.5% in the top ten. This sequence originates from a middle-aged man with head and neck cancer. The sample was PBMCs. The chain recombines TRBV30 with TRBJ2-1; D might be TRBD2 (9 bases). The CDR3 loop reads CAWSVTGVWLAGSAEQFF. The CDR3, as DNA: TGTGCCTGGAGCGTGACAGGGGTTTGGCTAGCGGGGAGTGCTGAGCAGTTCTTC.